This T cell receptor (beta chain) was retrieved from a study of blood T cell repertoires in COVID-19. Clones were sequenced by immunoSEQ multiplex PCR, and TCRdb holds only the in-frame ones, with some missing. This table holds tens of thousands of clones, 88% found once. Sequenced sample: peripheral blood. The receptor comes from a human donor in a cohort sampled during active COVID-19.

CDR3: CASSTETGTGIYEQYF. In nucleotides, the CDR3 is TGTGCCAGTAGTACCGAGACCGGGACAGGGATTTACGAGCAGTACTTC. The genes are TRBV19 and TRBJ2-7; the match to TRBD1 covers 9 bases. The germline V gene has CDR1 LNHDA and CDR2 SQIVND (reference sequence). This CDR3 contains 16 residues. V lost 4 bases to trimming and J lost 4 bases; unmatched junction nucleotides: 11. Combining the CDR3 with reference TRBV19 and TRBJ2-7 gives the whole variable domain DGGITQSPKYLFRKEGQNVTLSCEQNLNHDAMYWYRQDPGQGLRLIYYSQIVNDFQKGDIAEGYSVSREKKESFPLTVTSAQKNPTAFYLCASSTETGTGIYEQYFGPGTRLTVT.